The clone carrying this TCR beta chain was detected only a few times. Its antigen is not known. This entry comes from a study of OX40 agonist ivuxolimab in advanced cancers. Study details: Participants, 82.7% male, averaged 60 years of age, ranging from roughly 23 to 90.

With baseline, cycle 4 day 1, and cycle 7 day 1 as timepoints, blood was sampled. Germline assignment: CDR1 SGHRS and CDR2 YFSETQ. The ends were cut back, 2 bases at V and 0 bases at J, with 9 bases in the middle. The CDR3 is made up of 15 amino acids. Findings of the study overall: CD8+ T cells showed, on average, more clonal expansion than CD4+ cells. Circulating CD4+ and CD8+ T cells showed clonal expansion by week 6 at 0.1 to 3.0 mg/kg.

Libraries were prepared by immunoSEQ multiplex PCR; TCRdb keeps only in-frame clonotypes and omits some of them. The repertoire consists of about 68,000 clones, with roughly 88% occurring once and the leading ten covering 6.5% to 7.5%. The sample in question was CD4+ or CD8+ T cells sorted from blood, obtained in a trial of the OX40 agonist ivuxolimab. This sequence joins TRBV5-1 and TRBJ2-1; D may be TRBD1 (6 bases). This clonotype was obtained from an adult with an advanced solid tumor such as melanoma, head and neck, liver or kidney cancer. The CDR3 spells CASSLTGSSYNEQFF. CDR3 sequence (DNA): TGCGCCAGCAGCTTAACAGGGAGCTCCTACAATGAGCAGTTCTTC.